This T cell receptor beta chain came from a study of CD8 T cells in ankylosing spondylitis. Overall study findings and caveats: Prior work had noted some motif variants in reactive arthritis blood and synovial fluid.

This clonotype was picked up many times. The target antigen is unknown. There are 16 residues in the CDR3. The germline gives CDR1 MDHEN, CDR2 SYDVKM. The ends lost 8 bases at V and 2 bases at J; junction bases unmatched: 11. One entry per CDR3 protein results from TCRdb running MiXCR on the 5' RACE reads. The data contain about 160,000 distinct CDR3 sequences, around 20% of them singletons. The chain has TRBV28 and TRBJ2-2; TRBD1 matches 7 bases. This TCR derives from a male donor with ankylosing spondylitis or in good health (not recorded which). The specimen sequenced was blood, either unsorted or a sorted T cell fraction (not recorded which). The CDR3 region is CASHLGRQGNTGELFF. The CDR3 DNA sequence: TGTGCCAGCCATCTCGGGCGACAGGGAAACACCGGGGAGCTGTTTTTT.